One sample yielded the 8 T cell receptor beta chains listed below, sequenced in a study of blood T cell repertoires in COVID-19. The repertoire was sequenced with immunoSEQ multiplex PCR; TCRdb's copy has only in-frame clones and lacks some. The sample has approximately 470,000 clones, 80% to 90% seen once. The specimen was peripheral blood. The receptors were gathered from a human donor in a cohort sampled during active COVID-19.

The chain couples TRBV25-1 to TRBJ2-7; TRBD2 is a possible D gene (5 bases). Per germline, CDR1 MGHDK and CDR2 SYGVNS. Trimming removed 7 bases from V and 5 bases from J, with 18 bases in between. This CDR3 is 14 amino acids long. The CDR3: CASNSGPVGDEQYF. CDR3 nucleotide sequence: TGTGCCAGCAACTCAGGACCCGTCGGGGACGAGCAGTACTTC.

This chain links TRBV18 with TRBJ1-1, with 8 bases aligning to TRBD1. V lost 3 bases and J lost 3; bases outside the gene matches: 3. Germline CDR1 reads KGHSH; CDR2 reads LQKENI. There are 14 residues in the CDR3. The CDR3 region is CASSPNRGDTEAFF. CDR3 nucleotides: TGTGCCAGCTCACCGAACAGGGGGGACACTGAAGCTTTCTTT.

The CDR3 DNA follows: TGTGCCAGTAGTAGAAGGGGACAGGGGGGACTAGCGGCTTCCAGTGAGCAGTTCTTC. It yields the protein CASSRRGQGGLAASSEQFF. V and J are TRBV19 and TRBJ2-1, with D possibly called TRBD1 or TRBD2 (11 bases each). Germline CDR1 LNHDA, CDR2 SQIVND (reference sequence). V shed 4 bases and J shed 9 bases, with 31 bases lying between them. The CDR3 is made up of 19 amino acids.

V is TRBV3-1 (or the pseudogene TRBV3-2) and J is TRBJ1-2; 7 nucleotides align to TRBD1. V lost 2 bases, J lost 4 bases, and 7 bases stayed unmatched. Germline assignment: CDR1 LGHDT and CDR2 YNNKEL (reference sequence). This CDR3 is built from 15 residues. CDR3 coding DNA: TGTGCCAGCAGCCAAAATATACAGGGGACCTATGGCTACACCTTC. Translating gives CASSQNIQGTYGYTF.

The chain uses TRBV19 and TRBJ1-1; possible D gene TRBD1, 5 bases. The germline V gene has CDR1 LNHDA and CDR2 SQIVND (reference sequence). This CDR3 comprises 16 residues. Trimming removed 1 base at V and 0 bases at J, with 12 bases between. The CDR3 coding sequence is TGTGCCAGTAGTATAGCGGGGGTGGGGATGAACACTGAAGCTTTCTTT. It codes for CASSIAGVGMNTEAFF.

This chain uses TRBV4-3 with TRBJ1-4; TRBD1 agrees at 10 bases. Germline V CDR1 and CDR2: LGHNA, YSLEER. The CDR3 contains 17 residues. J lost 3 bases, V lost 4 bases, and 8 bases had no gene match. CDR3 amino acids: CASSPIGQGGSNEKLFF. For the CDR3, the DNA is TGCGCCAGCAGCCCCATAGGACAGGGGGGTTCTAATGAAAAACTGTTTTTT.

The chain joins TRBV7-9 to TRBJ1-3; no definite D call. The CDR3 consists of 15 residues. Trimming shortened V by 2 bases and J by 2 bases, and 10 bases separated the two germline ends. Germline CDR1 SEHNR, CDR2 FQNEAQ (reference sequence). Here the CDR3 DNA reads TGTGCCAGCAGCTTATCGGGTGACCCTGGAAACACCATATATTTT. Residues: CASSLSGDPGNTIYF.

This clone was detected once. V gene TRBV29-1 combines with J gene TRBJ2-1; 7 bases map to TRBD1. V shed 6 bases and J 7 bases; nucleotides not matched to a gene: 9. The CDR3 is made up of 13 amino acids. The germline gives CDR1 SQVTM, CDR2 ANQGSEA. CDR3 in amino acids: CSVGDSQRNEQFF. DNA for the CDR3: TGCAGCGTGGGGGACAGCCAGAGGAATGAGCAGTTCTTC.